This TCR beta chain emerged from a study of metastatic and nonmetastatic thyroid tumors. At the level of the study: Malignant thyroid and benign thyroid patients provided blood and tumor or nodule tissue whose repertoires were compared.

As originally analysed: Built for papillary thyroid cancer, a distant-metastasis classifier drew on CDR3 differences across clinicopathological groups. TCRdb reanalyzed the PCR reads via MiXCR. TCRdb, not the original authors, processed these V and J calls. This table holds some 93,000 clones, 10% to 15% found once. Many counts were recorded for this clone. Its antigen is undetermined. Overall study results and limits: When malignant thyroid tumors were compared with benign nodules, TCR beta diversity was reportedly significantly higher in the malignant tumors. This held in both blood and tumor samples.

The CDR3 extends over 14 amino acids. CDR1 and CDR2 from the germline V gene are LGHDT and YNNKEL (reference sequence). Deletions cut 0 bases from V and 2 bases from J, with 7 bases between. Patients had received no treatment of any kind before thyroid surgery. The TCR comes from a female donor with papillary thyroid cancer or a benign thyroid nodule (not recorded which). Some clones in this sample may be carry-over from other donors' samples. This chain joins TRBV3-1 and TRBJ1-2; D might be TRBD1 (5 bases). Material for sequencing was blood. CDR3 residues: CASSQDNRNYGYTF. Written as DNA, the CDR3 is TGTGCCAGCAGCCAAGATAACAGGAACTATGGCTACACCTTC.